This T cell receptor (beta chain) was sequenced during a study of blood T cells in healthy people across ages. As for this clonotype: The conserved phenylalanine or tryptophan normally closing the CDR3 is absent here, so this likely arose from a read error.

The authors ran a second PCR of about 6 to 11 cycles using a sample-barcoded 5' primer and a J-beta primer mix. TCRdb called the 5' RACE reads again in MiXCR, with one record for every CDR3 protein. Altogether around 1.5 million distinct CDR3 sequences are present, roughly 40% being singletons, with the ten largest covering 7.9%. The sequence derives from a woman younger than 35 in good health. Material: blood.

CDR3 sequence (DNA): TGTGCCTGGGCGGGACTCACCTACGAGCAGTACTTA. Its protein is CAWAGLTYEQYL. This chain connects TRBV30 to TRBJ2-7; a possible D gene is TRBD2 (6 bases). The CDR3 covers 12 residues. The V and J ends lost 5 bases and 2 bases respectively, with 10 bases between them. The germline V gene encodes CDR1 GTSNPN and CDR2 SVGIG (reference sequence).